This TCR beta chain originates from a study of T cells after yellow fever vaccination (dated by TCRdb to the late 2010s). Study-wide context: Libraries from fractions with low cell numbers were prepared with the SMART-Seq v4 Ultra Low Input RNA kit. To follow T-cell clones before and after primary and booster YFV17D yellow fever vaccination, bulk TCR alpha and beta repertoires were sequenced over time. Blood samples were taken at several timepoints before and after primary and secondary immunization, and bulk PBMC replicates and cell subsets were isolated. Two healthy male donors, one aged 18 to 29 and one aged 30 to 39 years, were included in the cohort.

In the case of this clonotype: This clone's antigen is unknown. No much larger clone is present one base from it, and per-base qualities are unavailable.

On the study overall, not on this receptor specifically: FACS-sorted repertoires could contain abundant contaminating clonotypes from the bulk population, so computational filtering was required. After the booster, most of the clones that had expanded following primary vaccination were detected again (roughly 96% of CD4 and 85% to 90% of CD8), which suggests that memory was broadly maintained. A small fraction of clonotypes showed up in both the CD4 and CD8 compartments, probably as a result of convergent recombination. Compared with the primary T-cell response, the secondary T-cell response was weaker but faster, peaking on day 5 rather than day 15. Because only two donors were included in the study, the extent to which the findings can be generalized is limited.

The treatment or condition label on this specimen signifies: live attenuated yellow fever vaccine strain. PBMCs were isolated from peripheral blood using a standard Ficoll-Paque protocol. Dynabeads CD4 and CD8 positive selection kits were used to isolate the CD4 and CD8 T-cell fractions. TriZol was used to extract RNA from bulk PBMCs, from CD4 and CD8 fractions, and from dextramer-positive and dextramer-negative fractions. Reads for this sample came from an Illumina NovaSeq 6000. TCR cDNA was synthesized by 5'RACE template switching, through which a universal primer site and unique molecular identifiers were introduced. cDNA synthesis was primed from both the TCR alpha and TCR beta constant segments. Library amplification used two PCR steps, and the second PCR step added sample barcodes and sequencing adapters. Libraries were sequenced on Illumina HiSeq 2500 (2x100 bp) or NovaSeq (2x150 bp). On the study's bioinformatics: MIGEC handled demultiplexing of reads and collapsing into UMI consensus sequences, while MiXCR performed V(D)J alignment. Using edgeR on replicate PBMC samples, clonotypes were called vaccine-responding if FDR was below 0.01 and the log2 fold change was above 5 up to day 15. Each bulk clonotype received a CD4 or CD8 identity based on whether the sequenced CD4 or CD8 repertoire contained that clonotype at higher abundance. TCRdb itself trimmed the public reads at Q25 with fastp, ran MiXCR and retained productive beta chains. CDR3 protein duplicates are merged, each entry listing the most common genes and DNA. TCRdb, not the authors, supplied the V and J calls. This sample holds around 200,000 distinct CDR3 sequences; approximately 11% were observed only once. Jointly, the top ten make up approximately 34% of the sample.

From the germline V gene, CDR1 is LGHNA and CDR2 is YNFKEQ. The CDR3 contains 14 residues, cysteine and phenylalanine counted. The sequence is cut down to CDR3 DNA, 42 bases in frame from base 1. Between the V and J ends, shortened by 3 bases and 1 base respectively, the junction contains 9 bases. This sequence originates from a man aged 18 to 29 who received the YFV17D yellow fever vaccine. The material was CD8+ T cells sorted from PBMCs, obtained 15 days after the yellow fever booster vaccination. The V and J segments used are TRBV4-2 and TRBJ2-5, with TRBD2 as a weak D call on 6 bases. The CDR3 reads CASSQWDFQETQYF. In nucleotides, the sequence is TGTGCCAGCAGCCAGTGGGACTTCCAAGAGACCCAGTACTTC.